A single sample is the source of the 24 T cell receptor beta chains below, sequenced in a study of blood T cell repertoires in COVID-19. Assay used: immunoSEQ multiplex PCR; TCRdb lists only in-frame clones, some missing. The table has some 170,000 clones, around 85% seen once; the top ten hold under 8%. Specimen: PBMCs or T cells enriched from blood (not recorded which). The receptors stem from a man aged 40-49 years who had recovered from COVID-19.

V gene TRBV5-1 combines with J gene TRBJ1-2; D may be TRBD1 (6 bases). The germline gives CDR1 SGHRS, CDR2 YFSETQ. The V and J ends lost 4 bases and 4 bases respectively, with 14 bases between them. CDR3 length: 14 residues. Here the CDR3 reads CASSVTTGTYGYTF. The DNA for the CDR3 is TGCGCCAGCAGCGTGACGACAGGTACCTATGGCTACACCTTC. The full variable domain, with the rest looked up from reference TRBV5-1 and TRBJ1-2, is KAGVTQTPRYLIKTRGQQVTLSCSPISGHRSVSWYQQTPGQGLQFLFEYFSETQRNKGNFPGRFSGRQFSNSRSEMNVSTLELGDSALYLCASSVTTGTYGYTFGSGTRLTVV.

Note on this clone: Distinct nucleotide sequences in the sample also encode this CDR3. The chain recombines TRBV18 with TRBJ1-5; 7 bases are shared with TRBD1. V lost 3 bases to trimming and J lost 1 base; unmatched junction nucleotides: 0. This CDR3 is built from 14 residues. CDR1 is KGHSH, CDR2 LQKENI, per germline. The CDR3 protein is CASSPGQSNQPQHF. The DNA of the CDR3 is TGTGCCAGCTCACCGGGACAGAGCAATCAGCCCCAGCATTTT.

The chain combines TRBV10-3 with TRBJ2-3, with 7 positions matching TRBD1. The CDR3 has 15 residues. Germline V gene data show CDR1 as ENHRY and CDR2 as SYGVKD. The ends lost 3 bases at V and 2 bases at J; junction bases unmatched: 5. The CDR3 bases are TGTGCCATCAGTGAAACAGGGGCTCCCACAGATACGCAGTATTTT. Translation gives CAISETGAPTDTQYF.

The chain employs TRBV27 and TRBJ1-6; the D is unclear. V was shortened by 6 bases and J by 7 bases, with 10 bases between the two germline ends. From germline, CDR1 is MNHEY and CDR2 SMNVEV (reference sequence). The CDR3 loop spans 13 amino acids. The DNA of the CDR3 is TGTGCCAGCAGCCAAGCCCCAAATTCACCCCTCCACTTT. This translates into CASSQAPNSPLHF.

The chain joins TRBV27 to TRBJ1-1, with D hard to call. CDR3 size: 13 residues. Germline V gives CDR1 MNHEY, CDR2 SMNVEV (reference sequence). V lost 3 bases and J 1 base, leaving 6 bases between the germline ends. The CDR3 here is CASSFLQNTEAFF. The CDR3 bases are TGTGCCAGCAGTTTCTTACAGAACACTGAAGCTTTCTTT.

The chain employs TRBV28 and TRBJ2-1, with 7 bases identical to TRBD2. Germline loops: CDR1 MDHEN, CDR2 SYDVKM. CDR3 size: 14 residues. With 8 bases clipped from V and 4 bases from J, the junction kept 8 bases outside the gene matches. This CDR3 reads CASGSGLPYNEQFF. Written as DNA, the CDR3 is TGTGCCAGCGGATCGGGACTACCTTACAATGAGCAGTTCTTC.

The chain carries TRBV6-5 and TRBJ2-7, with 7 bases identical to TRBD1. Looked up from germline, CDR1 is MNHEY and CDR2 is SVGAGI. Germline trimming cut 0 bases from V and 2 bases from J; bases unmatched to any gene: 7. CDR3 length equals 16 residues. CDR3 coding DNA: TGTGCCAGCAGTTACTCGTACCGGGACAGCACCTACGAGCAGTACTTC. Translated: CASSYSYRDSTYEQYF.

The chain carries TRBV7-8 and TRBJ2-1; 11 bases align to TRBD2. Germline-derived CDR1 and CDR2 are SGHVS and FQNEAQ. V was pared by 6 bases and J by 4 bases, with 5 bases of the junction left unmatched. CDR3 size: 15 residues. Written as DNA, the CDR3 is TGTGCCAGCAGGGCTAGCGGGGGGCTTTACAATGAGCAGTTCTTC. It is translated as CASRASGGLYNEQFF.

J is TRBJ2-7 and V is TRBV7-8; TRBD1 matches at 12 bases. Germline CDR1 is SGHVS and CDR2 is FQNEAQ. V shed 1 base and J 9 bases; nucleotides not matched to a gene: 4. The CDR3 sequence is 14 residues long. The CDR3 reads CASSLGGTGGLQYF. CDR3 nucleotides: TGTGCCAGCAGCTTAGGTGGGACAGGGGGCTTGCAGTACTTC.

The V call is TRBV5-8, the J call TRBJ1-1; 10 bases agree with TRBD1. CDR1 is SGHTS, CDR2 YDEGEE, per germline. V lost 3 bases to trimming and J lost 8 bases; unmatched junction nucleotides: 7. The CDR3 has 14 residues. The DNA of the CDR3 is TGTGCCAGCAGCTGGGGACAGGGGATATCGGAAGCTTTCTTT. The encoded protein is CASSWGQGISEAFF. Complete variable domain (other parts from reference TRBV5-8 and TRBJ1-1): EAGVTQSPTHLIKTRGQQATLRCSPISGHTSVYWYQQALGLGLQFLLWYDEGEERNRGNFPPRFSGRQFPNYSSELNVNALELEDSALYLCASSWGQGISEAFFGQGTRLTVV.

This clone has a single count. The chain is built from TRBV2 and TRBJ2-7; maybe TRBD1 (6 bases). The CDR3 is 13 amino acids. V was cut by 3 bases and J by 3 bases, with 9 bases left in between. Looked up from germline, CDR1 is SNHLY and CDR2 is FYNNEI. The CDR3 sequence: CASSEDSFYEQYF. DNA of the CDR3: TGTGCCAGCAGTGAGGACAGTTTCTACGAGCAGTACTTC.

The CDR3 protein is CASTLGREGYGYTF. The CDR3 DNA reads as TGTGCCAGTACCTTGGGCAGGGAGGGCTATGGCTACACCTTC. V usage is TRBV19 and J usage is TRBJ1-2, with D possibly TRBD1 on 5 matching bases. Looked up from germline, CDR1 is LNHDA and CDR2 is SQIVND (reference sequence). The CDR3 has 14 residues. The V end lost 7 bases, the J end lost 4 bases, and 16 bases lay between the germline ends.

The V gene is TRBV27, the J gene TRBJ1-2; 7 bases fit TRBD1. There are 15 residues in the CDR3. Germline V gene sequence: CDR1 MNHEY, CDR2 SMNVEV (reference sequence). Losses at the gene ends were 5 bases for V and 4 bases for J; bases not matched to a gene: 10. CDR3 coding DNA: TGTGCCAGCAGTCCCCAGGGGGAGTATGGCTATGGCTACACCTTC. Translation gives CASSPQGEYGYGYTF.

The gene calls are TRBV9 and TRBJ1-1, with a possible D match to TRBD1 (5 bases). The CDR3 is 15 amino acids. Germline V lookup: CDR1 SGDLS, CDR2 YYNGEE. Trimming cost V 8 bases and J 5 bases, with 22 bases left between them. CDR3 DNA: TGTGCCAGAGAAGGGAGGGGTCATCTAGGAACTGAAGCTTTCTTT. Translating gives CAREGRGHLGTEAFF.

This chain joins TRBV27 and TRBJ2-3; the D gene is possibly TRBD1 (6 bases). V dropped 6 bases and J dropped 0 bases, with 10 bases sitting between them. The CDR3 has 14 amino acids. Germline assignment: CDR1 MNHEY and CDR2 SMNVEV (reference sequence). DNA for the CDR3: TGTGCCAGCAGAAGGGGGTCCAGCACAGATACGCAGTATTTT. This gives the protein CASRRGSSTDTQYF.

V and J are TRBV4-1 and TRBJ2-2; 9 bases align to TRBD1. The CDR3 is 15 residues long. V dropped 5 bases and J dropped 5; count of bases not matched to a gene: 6. Germline V gives CDR1 MGHRA, CDR2 YSYEKL. CDR3 in DNA: TGCGCCAGCAGCGGACAGGGGATGAGGACCGGGGAGCTGTTTTTT. Translated: CASSGQGMRTGELFF.

This chain uses TRBV29-1 with TRBJ1-2; 8 bases line up with TRBD1. CDR3 length: 17 amino acids. Germline CDR1 is SQVTM and CDR2 is ANQGSEA. V trimming: 5 bases; J trimming: 5 bases; junction bases outside the gene matches: 19. The CDR3, as DNA: TGCAGCGTTCCCATACCGCTTCCAGGGGGCCCTGGGTATGGCTACACCTTC. Amino acid sequence: CSVPIPLPGGPGYGYTF. The full variable domain, with the rest looked up from reference TRBV29-1 and TRBJ1-2, is SAVISQKPSRDICQRGTSLTIQCQVDSQVTMMFWYRQQPGQSLTLIATANQGSEATYESGFVIDKFPISRPNLTFSTLTVSNMSPEDSSIYLCSVPIPLPGGPGYGYTFGSGTRLTVV.

The V call is TRBV12-3 or TRBV12-4, the J call TRBJ1-1, with 10 bases identical to TRBD1. This CDR3 is built from 13 residues. With V trimmed by 3 bases and J by 5 bases, 0 bases remained unmatched. The CDR3 loop is CASSLDRGTEAFF. Here the CDR3 DNA reads TGTGCCAGCAGTTTGGACAGGGGGACTGAAGCTTTCTTT.

V usage is TRBV9 and J usage is TRBJ2-1, with no clear D. V was cut by 0 bases and J by 4 bases, with 8 bases left in between. This CDR3 has 14 residues. The germline CDR1 and CDR2 sequences are SGDLS and YYNGEE. This CDR3 is CASSVGQSYNEQFF. The CDR3 region has the DNA TGTGCCAGCAGCGTAGGGCAATCATACAATGAGCAGTTCTTC.

CDR3 region: CAWSFQGGELFF. CDR3 coding DNA: TGTGCCTGGAGTTTTCAGGGCGGGGAGCTGTTTTTT. The chain recombines TRBV30 with TRBJ2-2; TRBD1 might be the D (5 bases). Deletions cut 2 bases from V and 7 bases from J, with 8 bases between. This CDR3 region has 12 residues. Per germline, CDR1 GTSNPN and CDR2 SVGIG (reference sequence).

The sample holds a few counts of this clone. The chain employs TRBV29-1 and TRBJ2-7, with D possibly being TRBD1 (5 bases). The CDR3 runs 13 residues. The germline V gene has CDR1 SQVTM and CDR2 ANQGSEA. Trimming cost V 1 base and J 8 bases, with 15 bases left between them. CDR3 loop: CSVEAPDRDKQYF. As DNA, the CDR3 is TGCAGCGTTGAAGCCCCAGACAGAGACAAGCAGTACTTC.

This chain links TRBV28 with TRBJ1-1; 7 bases are a match to TRBD1. Germline V lookup: CDR1 MDHEN, CDR2 SYDVKM. This CDR3 contains 12 residues. The junction had 5 bases not matched to a gene; V was cut back by 5 bases and J by 8 bases. The CDR3, as DNA: TGTGCCAGCAGTGTGGGACAGCCAGAAGCTTTCTTT. Its protein product is CASSVGQPEAFF.

The V and J genes are TRBV21-1 and TRBJ2-1; the listed D gene, TRBD1, was not tested against the DNA. TRBV21-1 has pseudogene status. This CDR3 spans 15 amino acids. CDR3 coding DNA: TGTGCCAGCAGCAAAGCGTCAGAAACCTACAATGAGCAGTTCTTC. Amino acid sequence: CASSKASETYNEQFF.

This clone was seen once. This rearrangement joins TRBV6-5 to TRBJ1-1, with a tentative D call TRBD1 (6 bases). The length of the CDR3 is 14 residues. Looked up from germline, CDR1 is MNHEY and CDR2 is SVGAGI. With 7 bases removed from V and 4 bases from J, the gap between germline ends came to 16 bases. The CDR3 loop reads CASTLVGGGTEAFF. CDR3 bases: TGTGCCAGCACCCTGGTAGGGGGTGGCACTGAAGCTTTCTTT.